The 12 T cell receptor beta chains below were found in one sample sequenced in a study of T cells in Graves' hyperthyroidism and ophthalmopathy. Using RNA transcripts as the source, TCR beta CDR3 regions were amplified. HTBI primers drove first-round RT-PCR of the TCR CDR3. TCRdb re-derived calls from the multiplex PCR reads in MiXCR, one entry per CDR3 protein. The sample holds about 210,000 distinct CDR3 sequences, 17% seen once. What was sequenced was blood. The origin of the receptors is a man aged 45-60 years with Graves' hyperthyroidism.

V gene TRBV7-8 combines with J gene TRBJ1-5; 8 bases agree with TRBD1. The CDR3 loop spans 14 amino acids. V lost 5 bases to trimming and J lost 7 bases; unmatched junction nucleotides: 7. Germline V CDR1 and CDR2: SGHVS, FQNEAQ. The CDR3 region has the DNA TGTGCCAGCAGCACGGACAGGGTGGGACAGCCCCAGCATTTT. This codes for CASSTDRVGQPQHF.

The rearrangement joins TRBV5-5 to TRBJ2-1, with 7 bases aligning to TRBD1. Germline lookup yields CDR1 SGHKS and CDR2 YYEKEE (reference sequence). Trimming cost V 2 bases and J 8 bases; bases outside gene matches: 1. CDR3 length: 12 amino acids. In DNA, the CDR3 is TGTGCCAGCAGCTTAGGGGGCGATGAGCAGTTCTTC. Translating it yields CASSLGGDEQFF.

This clonotype was counted at least ten times. The chain carries TRBV11-3 and TRBJ2-3, with 9 bases identical to TRBD2. Germline-derived CDR1 and CDR2 are SGHNT and YENEEA. This CDR3 is built from 16 residues. V lost 3 bases, J lost 4 bases, and 8 bases stayed unmatched. The chain's CDR3 is CASSFGWTSDADTQYF. In nucleotides, the CDR3 is TGTGCCAGCAGCTTTGGTTGGACTAGCGATGCAGATACGCAGTATTTT.

Of note for this clonotype: A much larger clone differs by one base, so this may be a read error. The chain links TRBV12-3 or TRBV12-4 to TRBJ2-1; D might be TRBD1 (5 bases). This CDR3 comprises 16 residues. V was shortened by 8 bases and J by 2 bases, with 19 bases between the two germline ends. CDR3 DNA: TGTGCCAGCGGTCAGGGTCCCGGAGTTGCCTACAATGAGCAGTTCTTC. Translation: CASGQGPGVAYNEQFF.

The table lists this clonotype with many counts. J is TRBJ2-1 and V is TRBV7-9; 7 bases are shared with TRBD1. V shed 5 bases, J shed 9 bases, and the junction held 22 bases outside the gene matches. CDR1 SEHNR and CDR2 FQNEAQ come from the germline V gene (reference sequence). This CDR3 comprises 18 residues. DNA for the CDR3: TGTGCCAGCAGCAACGACAGGGTCCACAAGTCCTACACAGGTGAGCAGTTCTTC. Translating it yields CASSNDRVHKSYTGEQFF.

This clonotype was recorded many times. The chain's CDR3 is CASSPPYSLETQYF. Written as DNA, the CDR3 is TGTGCCAGCTCACCACCGTACAGTTTAGAGACCCAGTACTTC. The rearrangement links TRBV18 to TRBJ2-5; D is unclear. The V gene's germline CDR1 is KGHSH and CDR2 LQKENI. The CDR3 length is 14 residues. V was cut by 0 bases and J by 4 bases, with 9 bases left in between.

The sample holds many counts of this clonotype. The rearrangement links TRBV11-2 to TRBJ2-3, with D possibly matching TRBD2 (6 bases). V was clipped by 2 bases and J by 1 base, with 13 bases between them. This CDR3 has 16 amino acids. Germline CDR1 and CDR2: SGHAT and FQNNGV. In DNA, the CDR3 is TGTGCCAGCAGCTTAAACCCCGGGAGCGGCACAGATACGCAGTATTTT. It specifies CASSLNPGSGTDTQYF.

The rearrangement links TRBV4-2 to TRBJ2-7; D uncertain. Looked up from germline, CDR1 is LGHNA and CDR2 is YNFKEQ. V lost 0 bases, J lost 3 bases, and 6 bases lay in between. CDR3 length equals 13 residues. The DNA for the CDR3 is TGTGCCAGCAGCCAAGATCTGAACTACGAGCAGTACTTC. It translates to CASSQDLNYEQYF.

This clonotype was recorded many times. This rearrangement joins TRBV7-2 to TRBJ2-5; 11 nucleotides align to TRBD2. The trim removed 3 bases at V and 2 bases at J, leaving 8 bases unmatched. There are 17 residues in the CDR3. Germline V gene data show CDR1 as SGHTA and CDR2 as FQGNSA. CDR3 in amino acids: CASSFGSGRGSQETQYF. Written as DNA, the CDR3 is TGTGCCAGCAGCTTCGGTAGCGGGAGGGGGTCTCAAGAGACCCAGTACTTC.

This clonotype was seen repeatedly, ten times or more. The chain employs TRBV2 and TRBJ2-1, with D uncertain. The CDR3 consists of 16 residues. The V and J ends lost 7 bases and 0 bases respectively, with 16 bases between them. Germline loops: CDR1 SNHLY, CDR2 FYNNEI. The CDR3 loop reads CASTSGAVISYNEQFF. CDR3 nucleotides: TGTGCCAGCACGTCAGGCGCGGTTATCTCCTACAATGAGCAGTTCTTC.

This clonotype has ten or more counts. The V gene is TRBV7-2, the J gene TRBJ2-7; 7 bases match TRBD1. The CDR3 length is 14 residues. The ends lost 7 bases at V and 1 base at J; junction bases unmatched: 7. Per germline, CDR1 SGHTA and CDR2 FQGNSA. Here the CDR3 reads CASTEQGISYEQYF. CDR3 bases: TGTGCCAGCACCGAACAGGGGATATCCTACGAGCAGTACTTC.

The V and J genes are TRBV6-1 and TRBJ2-2; 9 nucleotides match TRBD1. The CDR3 loop spans 15 amino acids. Germline loops: CDR1 MNHNS, CDR2 SASEGT. J gave up 5 bases and V 6 bases, and 7 bases lay outside the gene matches. The CDR3 DNA is TGTGCCAGCAGGACGGACAGGGGAGGTACCGGGGAGCTGTTTTTT. This encodes CASRTDRGGTGELFF.